This entry is about one T cell receptor beta chain. Its antigen remains unidentified. No base quality information exists; no much larger clone differs at one position. The sample belongs to a study of cytomegalovirus exposure and HLA in healthy donors (dated by TCRdb to about 2017). Context from the whole study: According to a later analysis, the approximately 120 validation repertoires were produced on the same platform as the approximately 620 repertoires of the first cohort. The study aimed to test whether signatures of past pathogen exposure could be identified by cataloging public T cell receptors. In addition to the first cohort of 666 subjects, a separate validation cohort of 130 or so different subjects was used. The study combined high-throughput TCR immunosequencing, statistical association of individual TCRs with disease status, and machine learning to predict cytomegalovirus infection status.

To prepare the library, the immunoSEQ multiplex PCR assay was applied. In the original analysis: A statistical classification framework was built to diagnose cytomegalovirus status from the catalog of TCR beta chain sequences. In TCRdb, the immuneACCESS table is reduced to in-frame sequences with V and J assigned. These tables do not hold every clone; where another copy was compared, an unresolved V gene accounts for under half, and the others remain unexplained. V and J calls and clone size are as listed in that table; D and trimming were resolved from the DNA. This sample holds around 300,000 clones; around nine tenths were observed only once. Together, the top ten hold over 0.85% of the sample. The research as a whole found: The authors suggested that the approach could potentially be extended to other disease states and immunological phenotypes. The study listed 164 TCR beta chains as associated with cytomegalovirus. Subsequent analysis determined that TCRs grouped into clusters in the first cohort also showed a tendency toward co-occurrence across the 120 validation repertoires, and approximately 94% of cluster scores exceeded 0. Most TCR sequences were observed very rarely across donors, whereas some public TCRs were present in many individuals. The classifier was reported to diagnose cytomegalovirus status with high specificity and sensitivity in both the original and validation cohorts. A few of the identified cytomegalovirus-associated TCR beta chains were confirmed in vitro to be specific for cytomegalovirus antigens. The validation cohort had no HLA typing available for a later analysis, so co-occurrence within that cohort was assessed over all 110 or so repertoires.

The donors belonged to the validation cohort of under 150 subjects, which was separate from the approximately 700-subject first cohort. The germline V gene (reference sequence) provides CDR1 PRHDT and CDR2 FYEKMQ. The cysteine opens and the phenylalanine closes a CDR3 of 13 amino acids. Only CDR3 DNA is held: 39 bases, read in frame from base 1. V drops 5 bases and J drops 4 bases, leaving 11 bases in between. Recombination connected TRBV13 to TRBJ1-1, with TRBD1 perhaps the D gene, on 6 matching bases. Source material: PBMCs. This clonotype was obtained from a woman between 18 and 30 years old in good health and CMV-seronegative. Here the CDR3 is given as CASSPQGRTEAFF. DNA sequence: TGTGCCAGCAGCCCACAGGGCCGCACTGAAGCTTTCTTT.